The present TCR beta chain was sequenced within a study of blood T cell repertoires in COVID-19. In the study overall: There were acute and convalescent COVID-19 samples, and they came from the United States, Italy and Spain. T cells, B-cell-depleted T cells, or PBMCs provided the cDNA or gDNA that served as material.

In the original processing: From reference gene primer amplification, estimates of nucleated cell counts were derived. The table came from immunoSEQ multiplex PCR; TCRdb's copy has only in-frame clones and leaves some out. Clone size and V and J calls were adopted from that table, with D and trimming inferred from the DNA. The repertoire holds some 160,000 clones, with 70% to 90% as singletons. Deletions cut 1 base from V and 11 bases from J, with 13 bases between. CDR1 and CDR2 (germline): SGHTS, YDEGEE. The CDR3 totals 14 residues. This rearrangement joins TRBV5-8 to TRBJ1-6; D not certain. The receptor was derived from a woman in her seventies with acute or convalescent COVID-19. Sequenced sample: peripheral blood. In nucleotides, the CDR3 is TGTGCCAGCAGCTTGCGACATCCCCGGCCACCCCTCCACTTT. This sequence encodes CASSLRHPRPPLHF.